The 14 T cell receptor beta chains listed next were all sequenced from one sample in a study of CD8 T cells in ankylosing spondylitis (dated by TCRdb to between 2016 and 2019). Libraries came from 5' RACE. Instrument used: Illumina HiSeq 2500. TCRdb took the public reads, trimmed them with fastp at Q25, ran MiXCR for clone calling and kept in-frame beta chains. Rows with one shared CDR3 protein collapse into an entry with the most common genes and DNA. The sample table shows 200,000 to 300,000 distinct CDR3 sequences, and 20% to 30% are seen once. The top ten constitute around 0.64% of the sample. The sequenced sample was blood, either unsorted or a sorted T cell fraction (not recorded which). All receptors derive from a male donor with ankylosing spondylitis or in good health (not recorded which).

This clonotype was recorded many times. The chain uses TRBV29-1 and TRBJ2-1; the match to TRBD2 covers 8 bases. Per the germline V gene, CDR1 is SQVTM and CDR2 is ANQGSEA. This CDR3 spans 14 amino acids. V gave up 2 bases and J gave up 6 bases; unmatched junction bases: 6. This CDR3 is CSVELAGPGNEQFF. The CDR3 DNA sequence: TGCAGCGTTGAACTAGCGGGTCCTGGCAATGAGCAGTTCTTC.

In its sample, this clonotype was seen many times. The gene calls are TRBV29-1 and TRBJ1-2; the D is unclear. The CDR3 is 13 residues long. V was trimmed by 0 bases and J by 8 bases, leaving 13 bases between them. Germline V lookup: CDR1 SQVTM, CDR2 ANQGSEA. The DNA of the CDR3 is TGCAGCGTTGAAGACAGGCGGCCGGGCGGCTACACCTTC. Its translation: CSVEDRRPGGYTF.

The rearrangement links TRBV29-1 to TRBJ2-5; D gene unclear. V lost 4 bases and J 2 bases, leaving 14 bases between the germline ends. CDR3 length equals 14 residues. Germline CDR1 is SQVTM and CDR2 is ANQGSEA. The CDR3 spells CSVARSRSQETQYF. CDR3 bases: TGCAGCGTTGCGAGGTCCCGCAGTCAAGAGACCCAGTACTTC. Supplemented by reference TRBV29-1 and TRBJ2-5, the full variable domain reads SAVISQKPSRDICQRGTSLTIQCQVDSQVTMMFWYRQQPGQSLTLIATANQGSEATYESGFVIDKFPISRPNLTFSTLTVSNMSPEDSSIYLCSVARSRSQETQYFGPGTRLLVL.

The chain recombines TRBV5-1 with TRBJ2-1; TRBD2 agrees at 11 bases. V lost 0 bases to trimming and J lost 7 bases; unmatched junction nucleotides: 6. The CDR3 runs to 16 residues. Germline CDR1 SGHRS, CDR2 YFSETQ. Here the CDR3 reads CASSLGSGLAANEQFF. The CDR3, as DNA: TGCGCCAGCAGCTTGGGTTCGGGACTAGCGGCGAATGAGCAGTTCTTC.

The CDR3 bases are TGCAGTGCTCCGAAGGGGGGACATCACACTGAAGCTTTCTTT. Residues: CSAPKGGHHTEAFF. This chain links TRBV20-1 with TRBJ1-1; weak D call: TRBD1 (6 bases). Germline V gene sequence: CDR1 DFQATT, CDR2 SNEGSKA (reference sequence). The CDR3 runs 14 residues. With 5 bases removed from V and 3 bases from J, the gap between germline ends came to 16 bases.

This clonotype was recorded many times. The gene calls are TRBV12-3 or TRBV12-4 and TRBJ1-5, with D possibly being TRBD1 (6 bases). This CDR3 contains 13 residues. The V and J ends lost 6 bases and 4 bases respectively, with 10 bases between them. The CDR3 reads CASSRGANQPQHF. CDR3 in DNA: TGTGCCAGCAGCAGGGGTGCTAATCAGCCCCAGCATTTT.

The chain is built from TRBV10-2 and TRBJ2-1; 11 positions match TRBD2. V trimming: 4 bases; J trimming: 5 bases; junction bases outside the gene matches: 4. Per germline, CDR1 WSHSY and CDR2 SAAADI. This CDR3 has 15 residues. The CDR3 is CASSALAGGNNEQFF. CDR3 in DNA: TGCGCCAGCAGTGCGTTAGCGGGGGGGAACAATGAGCAGTTCTTC.

At least ten counts were recorded for this clonotype. The V gene is TRBV2, the J gene TRBJ2-1; D is unresolved. V shed 0 bases and J shed 5 bases, with 11 bases lying between them. This CDR3 region has 15 residues. Germline CDR1 is SNHLY and CDR2 is FYNNEI. DNA of the CDR3: TGTGCCAGCAGTGAAGCTGCGGCTTGGGACAATGAGCAGTTCTTC. It yields the protein CASSEAAAWDNEQFF.

The chain recombines TRBV25-1 with TRBJ2-7, with TRBD1 matching 9 bases. This CDR3 has 16 amino acids. V was clipped by 5 bases and J by 3 bases; unmatched bases: 11. CDR1 and CDR2 (germline): MGHDK, SYGVNS. The CDR3 region is CASSILNPTGGYEQYF. The CDR3, as DNA: TGTGCCAGCAGTATCCTAAACCCGACAGGGGGCTACGAGCAGTACTTC.

Only a few counts were recorded for this clonotype. The CDR3 loop is CASRARLRQGASGTDTQYF. In nucleotides, the CDR3 is TGTGCCAGCAGGGCCCGACTAAGACAGGGGGCATCGGGCACAGATACGCAGTATTTT. The rearrangement joins TRBV2 to TRBJ2-3, with 10 bases matching TRBD1. The CDR3 runs to 19 residues. CDR1 is SNHLY and CDR2 is FYNNEI in the germline V gene. With V trimmed by 6 bases and J by 1 base, 16 bases remained unmatched.

This clonotype was recorded at least ten times. The gene calls are TRBV6-1 and TRBJ1-3; D possibly corresponds to TRBD1 (5 bases). The ends were cut back, 5 bases at V and 3 bases at J, with 11 bases in the middle. This CDR3 region has 14 residues. Germline CDR1 reads MNHNS; CDR2 reads SASEGT. CDR3 region: CASSQGRIGNTIYF. CDR3 DNA sequence: TGTGCCAGCAGTCAGGGACGGATTGGAAACACCATATATTTT.

Many counts were recorded for this clonotype. The rearrangement joins TRBV28 to TRBJ1-2; D not certain. The germline V gene encodes CDR1 MDHEN and CDR2 SYDVKM. The CDR3 contains 13 residues. Trimming took 2 bases from V and 1 from J, leaving 5 bases between them. The DNA for the CDR3 is TGTGCCAGCAGTTTAGCGAATAACTATGGCTACACCTTC. This gives the protein CASSLANNYGYTF.

In its sample, this clonotype was seen a few times. The chain carries TRBV29-1 and TRBJ2-5; no clear D gene. Trimming removed 7 bases from V and 1 base from J, with 10 bases in between. The CDR3 length is 12 residues. CDR1 is SQVTM, CDR2 ANQGSEA, per germline. The CDR3 reads CSGGRAQETQYF. In nucleotides, the CDR3 is TGCAGCGGTGGACGGGCCCAAGAGACCCAGTACTTC.

This clonotype occurred many times. The V and J genes are TRBV3-1 and TRBJ2-5; 15 nucleotides line up with TRBD2. Germline loops: CDR1 LGHDT, CDR2 YNNKEL (reference sequence). The CDR3 runs to 19 residues. V was pared by 6 bases and J by 2 bases, with 13 bases of the junction left unmatched. Written as DNA, the CDR3 is TGTGCCAGCAGTCGCGGGACTAGCGGGGGGACAAGACTGCAAGAGACCCAGTACTTC. This encodes CASSRGTSGGTRLQETQYF.